The present entry profiles one TCR beta chain with its context. The data were obtained in a study of OX40 agonist ivuxolimab in advanced cancers. The ends were cut back, 5 bases at V and 2 bases at J, with 19 bases in the middle. CDR3 size: 17 residues. Germline-derived CDR1 and CDR2 are MNHEY and SMNVEV (reference sequence). Produced via immunoSEQ multiplex PCR; TCRdb's table is partial and in-frame only. The profile covers under 85,000 clones, with about 86% appearing a single time and 2.4% taken by the ten largest. The receptor was isolated from an adult with an advanced solid tumor such as melanoma, head and neck, liver or kidney cancer. J is TRBJ1-5 and V is TRBV27; D perhaps matches TRBD1 (5 bases). Sequenced here: CD4+ or CD8+ T cells sorted from blood, sampled in a trial of the OX40 agonist ivuxolimab. The CDR3: CASSPGGGSKGNQPQHF. The CDR3 DNA follows: TGTGCCAGCAGTCCCGGGGGGGGGTCGAAGGGCAATCAGCCCCAGCATTTT.